Presented here are 4 T cell receptor beta chains from one specimen sequenced in a study of shared clonotypes between healthy human individuals. Libraries were prepared by immunoSEQ multiplex PCR; TCRdb keeps only in-frame clonotypes and omits some of them. This table holds 2 million to 2.5 million clones, 90% to 95% found once. Sequencing input: naive CD4+ T cells from PBMCs. As to subset: CD45RA+ positively selected. All receptors come from a man between 18 and 29 years old in good health. Some clones in this sample may be carry-over from other donors' samples.

In the case of this clone: The sample carries other DNA sequences with the same CDR3. This chain links TRBV6-1 with TRBJ1-4; TRBD1 agrees at 8 bases. V gave up 6 bases and J gave up 5 bases; unmatched junction bases: 5. From germline, CDR1 is MNHNS and CDR2 SASEGT. The CDR3 is 14 amino acids. DNA for the CDR3: TGTGCCAGCAGCCCCGGACAGGGCAATGAAAAACTGTTTTTT. Encoded protein: CASSPGQGNEKLFF.

Notes on this clone: Other DNA sequences in this sample translate to the same CDR3. J is TRBJ2-3 and V is TRBV9; TRBD2 aligns across 11 bases. CDR3 length equals 15 residues. The germline CDR1 and CDR2 sequences are SGDLS and YYNGEE. The junction had 3 bases not matched to a gene; V was cut back by 0 bases and J by 6 bases. In DNA form, the CDR3 reads TGTGCCAGCAGCGTAGGACTAGCGGGACCCGATACGCAGTATTTT. It translates to CASSVGLAGPDTQYF.

CDR3 sequence reads: CASSDDRVTPLHF. The CDR3 nucleotides read TGTGCCAGCAGTGACGACAGGGTAACACCCCTCCACTTT. The chain links TRBV6-1 to TRBJ1-6, with 7 bases lining up with TRBD1. CDR1 MNHNS and CDR2 SASEGT come from the germline V gene. With 3 bases clipped from V and 11 bases from J, the junction kept 4 bases outside the gene matches. The CDR3 loop spans 13 amino acids.

The V gene is TRBV6-1, the J gene TRBJ1-5; D remains unclear. The CDR3 contains 13 residues. V dropped 1 base and J dropped 5 bases, with 6 bases sitting between them. CDR1 is MNHNS and CDR2 is SASEGT in the germline V gene. CDR3 sequence: CASSEGRDQPQHF. The CDR3 DNA sequence: TGTGCCAGCAGTGAAGGACGAGATCAGCCCCAGCATTTT.